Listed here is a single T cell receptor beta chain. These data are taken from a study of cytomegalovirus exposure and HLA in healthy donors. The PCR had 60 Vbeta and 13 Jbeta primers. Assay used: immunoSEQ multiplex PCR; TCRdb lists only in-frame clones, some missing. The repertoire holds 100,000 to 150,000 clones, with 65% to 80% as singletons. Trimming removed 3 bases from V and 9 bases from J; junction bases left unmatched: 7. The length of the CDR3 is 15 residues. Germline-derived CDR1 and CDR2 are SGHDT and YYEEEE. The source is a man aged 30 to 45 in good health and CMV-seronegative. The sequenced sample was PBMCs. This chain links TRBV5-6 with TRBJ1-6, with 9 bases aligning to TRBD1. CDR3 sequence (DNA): TGTGCCAGCAGCTCCCCGGGACAGGGTTTTTCACCCCTCCACTTT. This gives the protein CASSSPGQGFSPLHF.